These T cell receptor beta chains were read from a single sample in a study of T cells in Graves' hyperthyroidism and ophthalmopathy. TCRdb re-called the multiplex PCR reads with MiXCR, one entry per CDR3 protein. The sample consists of approximately 260,000 distinct CDR3 sequences, roughly 15% of them appearing once. Sequencing was done on a sample of blood. The receptors stem from a woman aged 45-59 years with Graves' hyperthyroidism that later progressed to Graves' ophthalmopathy. Each CDR3 is given with its conserved first and last residue. Fields, in order: J gene, D gene, V gene, clone size, CDR3 DNA, CDR3 protein. D genes are given only for firm matches. Clone size is shown for a subset of rows, as once, few, many or a class of expanded clone.

>TRBJ2-1|TRBD2|TRBV28|many
TGTGCCAGCACGCCTAGCGGGAGGGGGAATGAGCAGTTCTTC
CASTPSGRGNEQFF
>TRBJ2-3|-|TRBV11-2|many
TGTGCCAGCAGCCCTGGGTTTATGGATACGCAGTATTTT
CASSPGFMDTQYF
>TRBJ2-7|TRBD2|TRBV28|many
TGTGCCAGCAGTTTAGTTCTAGCGGGACGGGGCGAGCAGTACTTC
CASSLVLAGRGEQYF
>TRBJ1-2|-|TRBV25-1|-
TGTGCCACCCGGGACGACCTGGGCTATGGCTACACCTTC
CATRDDLGYGYTF
>TRBJ1-4|-|TRBV6-1|many
TGTGCCAGCAGTCAACTGGACAGTTTTAATGAAAAACTGTTTTTT
CASSQLDSFNEKLFF
>TRBJ2-3|-|TRBV20-1|many
TGCAGTGCTAGCCGCAATGGGGCCACAGATACGCAGTATTTT
CSASRNGATDTQYF
>TRBJ1-3|TRBD1|TRBV2|-
TGTGCCAGCAGCCTCAACAGGGGAAGCTCTGGAAACACCATATATTTT
CASSLNRGSSGNTIYF
>TRBJ2-2|-|TRBV18|many
TGTGCCAGCTCACCATCCCGGGGCGAGCCGAACACCGGGGAGCTGTTTTTT
CASSPSRGEPNTGELFF
>TRBJ1-2|-|TRBV4-2|-
TGTGCCAGCAGCCAAGATAAACAATGGGGCTACACCTTC
CASSQDKQWGYTF
>TRBJ2-3|-|TRBV7-3|few
TGTGCCAGCAGCTCCTCTTACACAGATACGCAGTATTTT
CASSSSYTDTQYF
>TRBJ2-7|TRBD1|TRBV12-3/TRBV12-4|few
TGTGCCAGCAGCCCCGGGACAGCGAGCGAGCAGTACTTC
CASSPGTASEQYF
>TRBJ1-1|-|TRBV15|few
TGTGCCACCAGCAGAGATCGGCAGCTTGAAGCTTTCTTT
CATSRDRQLEAFF
>TRBJ2-2|-|TRBV4-1|few
TGCGCCAGCAGCCAAGATCCGTACATGGACACCGGGGAGCCGTTTTTT
CASSQDPYMDTGEPFF
>TRBJ2-1|-|TRBV12-3/TRBV12-4|many
TGTGCCAGCAGGAACAGCCTAACGAGCTCCTACAATGAGCAGTTCTTC
CASRNSLTSSYNEQFF
>TRBJ2-3|-|TRBV28|many
TGTGCCAGCAGCCCCCTCGGAGGAAGGCAGTATTTT
CASSPLGGRQYF
>TRBJ1-2|-|TRBV27|many
TGTGCCAGCAGAACCCCCCTCCGGGGTACACACTATGGCTACACCTTC
CASRTPLRGTHYGYTF
>TRBJ2-1|-|TRBV11-2|-
TGTGCCAGCAGCTTAGCGTCAGTTTACAATGAGCAGTTCTTC
CASSLASVYNEQFF
>TRBJ2-3|TRBD2|TRBV6-4|-
TGTGCCAGTCGAGCGGGAGCCACAGATACGCAGTATTTT
CASRAGATDTQYF
>TRBJ2-3|-|TRBV24-1|once
TGTGCCACCAGTTCTAAGACTGGGGCGAGGGACACAGATACGCAGTATTTT
CATSSKTGARDTDTQYF
>TRBJ2-3|TRBD2|TRBV20-1|-
TGCAGTGCCAACACGAACGAGGGACTAGCGGATACCACAGATACGCAGTATTTT
CSANTNEGLADTTDTQYF
>TRBJ1-1|-|TRBV28|many
TGTGCCAGCAGTACAGGGTCCACTGAAGCTTTCTTT
CASSTGSTEAFF
>TRBJ1-5|-|TRBV20-1|-
TGCAGTGCCTCAAAGGCTGGGGGGGACTTCAATCAGCCCCAGCATTTT
CSASKAGGDFNQPQHF
>TRBJ2-3|-|TRBV5-4|few
TGTGCCAGCAGCTTGACCGACACAGATACGCAGTATTTT
CASSLTDTDTQYF
>TRBJ2-2|-|TRBV11-2|many
TGTGCCAGCAGCTTAGGTAGCGTAAGCACCGGGGAGCTGTTTTTT
CASSLGSVSTGELFF
>TRBJ2-7|-|TRBV5-5|-
TGTGCCAGCAGCTTGGGACAGAGCTACGAGCAGTGCTTC
CASSLGQSYEQCF
>TRBJ1-2|-|TRBV20-1|many
TGCAGTGCTAGCGGACAGAAGGATGGCTACACCTTC
CSASGQKDGYTF
>TRBJ2-1|-|TRBV3-1|many
TGTGCCAGCAGCCAAGATGAAGCGCCGCAGTTCTTC
CASSQDEAPQFF
>TRBJ2-7|-|TRBV20-1|many
TGCAGTGCTGAGAACTACGAGCAGTACTTC
CSAENYEQYF
>TRBJ1-1|TRBD1|TRBV6-1|-
TGTGCCAGCAGTCGCACCACAGGGGGCACTGAAGCTTTCTTT
CASSRTTGGTEAFF
>TRBJ2-1|-|TRBV20-1|many
TGCAGTGCTAGAGCGGGCCTTAGCTCCTACAATGAGCAGTTCTTC
CSARAGLSSYNEQFF
>TRBJ1-5|-|TRBV7-9|many
TGTGCCAGCAGCTTAGTAGTGGTAGAGGGTGACCAGTCGGTCAATCAGCCCCAGCATTTT
CASSLVVVEGDQSVNQPQHF
>TRBJ2-3|-|TRBV25-1|-
TGTGCCAGCAGCGACCCTTGGGAGTCGGGCACAGATACGCAGTATTTT
CASSDPWESGTDTQYF
>TRBJ2-1|-|TRBV7-9|few
TGTGCCAGCAGCCCGCTCGGGGGTGAGCAGTTCTTC
CASSPLGGEQFF
>TRBJ2-7|TRBD2|TRBV10-1|-
TGCGCCAGCAGTGGGGGACTAGCGGGAGGTCGAGAGTACTTC
CASSGGLAGGREYF
>TRBJ2-3|-|TRBV13|many
TGTGCCAGCAGCATCGGGACTCCCTGGAAGCAGTATTTT
CASSIGTPWKQYF
>TRBJ1-4|-|TRBV12-3/TRBV12-4|many
TGTGCCAGCAGTCTGAGAGGGACACTGTTTTTT
CASSLRGTLFF
>TRBJ2-7|-|TRBV6-1|many
TGTGCCAGCAGGCGACTAGAGGGTCTCGAGCAGTACTTC
CASRRLEGLEQYF
>TRBJ1-2|TRBD1|TRBV28|many
TGTGCCAGCAGCCGGGACAGAAACTATGGCTACACCTTC
CASSRDRNYGYTF
>TRBJ2-7|TRBD1|TRBV7-2|many
TGTGCCAGCAGCCTAGACAGGGTTGAGCAGTACTTC
CASSLDRVEQYF
>TRBJ1-5|TRBD1|TRBV2|-
TGTGCCAGCAAGGGGGGACAGACTAATCAGCCCCAGCATTTT
CASKGGQTNQPQHF
>TRBJ2-1|TRBD1|TRBV7-3|-
TGTGCCAGCAGCTTAAGCACAGGGGGTTCGAATGAGCAGTTCTTC
CASSLSTGGSNEQFF
>TRBJ2-3|TRBD2|TRBV9|-
TGTGCCAGCAGCGTAGGTGCTAGCGGGAGGGGGACAGATACGCAGTATTTT
CASSVGASGRGTDTQYF
>TRBJ2-1|-|TRBV7-9|many
TGTGCCAGCAGTCCGGGCCTCCGGAGCTCCTACAATGAGCAGTTCTTC
CASSPGLRSSYNEQFF
>TRBJ1-4|-|TRBV6-4|once
TGTGCCAGCAGCAGGGTAACTAATGAAAAACTGTTTTTT
CASSRVTNEKLFF
>TRBJ2-1|TRBD1|TRBV7-3|many
TGTGCCAGCAGCTCAACGGGACAGGCTTCTGAGCAGTTCTTC
CASSSTGQASEQFF
>TRBJ1-2|-|TRBV12-3/TRBV12-4|-
TGTGCCAGCAGTTTCAAGTTGTGGGGAGGATTTAACTATGGCTACACCTTC
CASSFKLWGGFNYGYTF
>TRBJ1-6|TRBD1|TRBV20-1|-
TGCAGTGCAAACCGGGACAGGGACTCACCCCTCCACTTT
CSANRDRDSPLHF
>TRBJ1-2|-|TRBV2|-
TGTGCCAGCAGCTCCAGGGAATCAATGGATGGCTACACCTTC
CASSSRESMDGYTF
>TRBJ1-4|-|TRBV13|few
TGTGCCAGCAGCTTAGGCCGAGAAGGGGGAAATGAAAAACTGTTTTTT
CASSLGREGGNEKLFF
>TRBJ1-5|-|TRBV4-1|-
TGCGCCAGCAGCCAGGACCCTAGCAATCAGCCCCAGCATTTT
CASSQDPSNQPQHF
>TRBJ2-3|TRBD2|TRBV28|many
TGTGCCAGCAGTGGGACTAGCGGGGGTTTCACAGATACGCAGTATTTT
CASSGTSGGFTDTQYF
>TRBJ2-7|-|TRBV5-1|many
TGCGCCAGCAGCTTGTCCACGGAAGGGGAGCAGTACTTC
CASSLSTEGEQYF
>TRBJ2-7|-|TRBV5-1|many
TGCGCCAGCAGCCCCGACAGGGAGGCGTACGAGCAGTACTTC
CASSPDREAYEQYF
>TRBJ1-1|TRBD1|TRBV18|many
TGTGCCAGCTCAAGGGACAGGGGGTATGGGTCCTCCACTGAAGCTTTCTTT
CASSRDRGYGSSTEAFF
>TRBJ2-5|-|TRBV2|many
TGTGCCAGCAGTGACTGGGAGACCCAGTACTTC
CASSDWETQYF
>TRBJ2-2|TRBD2|TRBV13|-
TGTGCCAGCAGCCCCAGGCGGTTGGGCGGGAGAACCGGGGAGCTGTTTTTT
CASSPRRLGGRTGELFF
>TRBJ1-1|-|TRBV20-1|many
TGCAGTGGCGTCCGGGTCCGCGCGAGCACTGAAGCTTTCTTT
CSGVRVRASTEAFF
>TRBJ2-7|-|TRBV5-6|many
TGTGCCAGCAGCTTAATTCGGGATGTCTATGTCGAGCAGTACTTC
CASSLIRDVYVEQYF
>TRBJ2-4|-|TRBV2|many
TGTGCCAGTCTCCAAGCGGCAGCAGTTGCCAAAAACATTCAGTACTTC
CASLQAAAVAKNIQYF